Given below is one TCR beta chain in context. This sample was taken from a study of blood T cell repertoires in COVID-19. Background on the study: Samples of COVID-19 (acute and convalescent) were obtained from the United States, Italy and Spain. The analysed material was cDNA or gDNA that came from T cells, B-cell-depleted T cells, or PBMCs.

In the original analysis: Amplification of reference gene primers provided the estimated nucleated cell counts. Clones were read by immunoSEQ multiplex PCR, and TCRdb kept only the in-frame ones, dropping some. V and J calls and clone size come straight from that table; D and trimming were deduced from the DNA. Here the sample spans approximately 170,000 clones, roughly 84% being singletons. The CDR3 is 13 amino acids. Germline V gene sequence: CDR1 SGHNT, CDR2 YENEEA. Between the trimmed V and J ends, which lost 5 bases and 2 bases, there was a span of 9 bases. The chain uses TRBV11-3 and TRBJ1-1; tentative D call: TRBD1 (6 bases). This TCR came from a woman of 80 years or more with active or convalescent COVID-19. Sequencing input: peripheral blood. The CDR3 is CASSRGGNTEAFF. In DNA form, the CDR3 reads TGTGCCAGCAGCAGGGGGGGAAACACTGAAGCTTTCTTT.